The clone carrying this T cell receptor beta chain was seen only once. This entry belongs to a study of blood T cell repertoires in COVID-19. Study-level information: The study drew acute and convalescent COVID-19 samples from the United States, Italy and Spain. The analysed material was cDNA or gDNA that came from T cells, B-cell-depleted T cells, or PBMCs.

Germline trimming cut 6 bases from V and 8 bases from J; bases unmatched to any gene: 4. The CDR3 has 13 residues. Germline assignment: CDR1 SQVTM and CDR2 ANQGSEA. In the study's own analysis: Quantification of nucleated cells was approximated via reference gene primer amplification. Sequenced by immunoSEQ multiplex PCR; TCRdb stores in-frame clones only, minus some. V and J calls and clone size are copied from that table; D and trimming were computed from the DNA. This sample has 200,000 to 250,000 clones, with about 85% found just once. Sequencing was performed on peripheral blood. The rearrangement joins TRBV29-1 to TRBJ2-1, with 13 bases fitting TRBD2. This TCR was sampled from a woman of 80 years or more with active or convalescent COVID-19. The CDR3 loop reads CSVLGLAGDEQFF. The CDR3 nucleotides read TGCAGCGTGTTAGGACTAGCGGGGGATGAGCAGTTCTTC.